This record looks at one T cell receptor beta chain sequence and its context. Its target is not known. Germline CDR1 SGHTA, CDR2 FQGTGA. The CDR3 is 13 residues long. V lost 9 bases to trimming and J lost 7 bases; unmatched junction nucleotides: 6. Measured with immunoSEQ multiplex PCR; TCRdb has only the in-frame clones, and not every one. The table lists about 19,000 clones, approximately 86% of them singletons. The data derive from a study of regulatory and conventional T cells in RAG deficiency. General study results and limits: Treg unique TCR beta sequences were about 100-fold fewer in Omenn syndrome and CID/AS patients than controls.

Blood CD4+ CD25-high CD127-low regulatory T cells supplied the genomic DNA template. These data are also associated with another study on regulatory T cells. That work contributes: Primers: 52 TRBV forward and 13 TRBJ reverse. Patient repertoires had restricted TRB V-J pairs and skewed V and J usage, most in Tregs.

The rearrangement uses TRBV7-3 and TRBJ2-1, with 10 bases identical to TRBD2. Sample: Tregs sorted from blood. This TCR derives from a human donor in good health. CDR3 in DNA: TGTGCCAGTGCTAGCGGGAGAACAAATGAGCAGTTCTTC. Translation: CASASGRTNEQFF.